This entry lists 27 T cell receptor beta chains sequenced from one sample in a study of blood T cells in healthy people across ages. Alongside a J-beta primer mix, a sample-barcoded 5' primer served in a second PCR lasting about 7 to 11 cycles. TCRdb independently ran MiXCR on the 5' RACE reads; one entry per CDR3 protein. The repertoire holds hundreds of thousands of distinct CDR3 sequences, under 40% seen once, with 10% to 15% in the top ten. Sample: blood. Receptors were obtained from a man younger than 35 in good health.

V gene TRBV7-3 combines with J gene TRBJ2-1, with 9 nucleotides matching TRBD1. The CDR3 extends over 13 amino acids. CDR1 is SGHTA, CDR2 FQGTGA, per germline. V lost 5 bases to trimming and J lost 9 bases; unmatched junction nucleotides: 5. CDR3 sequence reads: CASSRDRAGEQFF. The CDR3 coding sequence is TGTGCCAGCAGCCGGGACAGGGCTGGTGAGCAGTTCTTC.

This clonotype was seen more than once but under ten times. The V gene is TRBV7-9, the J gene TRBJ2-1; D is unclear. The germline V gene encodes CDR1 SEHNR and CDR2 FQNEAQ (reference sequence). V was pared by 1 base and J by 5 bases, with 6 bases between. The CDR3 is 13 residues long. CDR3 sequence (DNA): TGTGCCAGCAGCTTAGTTATCGACAATGAGCAGTTCTTC. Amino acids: CASSLVIDNEQFF. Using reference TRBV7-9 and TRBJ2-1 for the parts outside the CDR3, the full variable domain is DTGVSQNPRHKITKRGQNVTFRCDPISEHNRLYWYRQTLGQGPEFLTYFQNEAQLEKSRLLSDRFSAERPKGSFSTLEIQRTEQGDSAMYLCASSLVIDNEQFFGPGTRLTVL.

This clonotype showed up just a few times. As DNA, the CDR3 is TGTGCCAGCAGTTACGGGGCCACCGGGGAGCTGTTTTTT. Its protein is CASSYGATGELFF. The V and J genes are TRBV6-2 or TRBV6-3 and TRBJ2-2; weak D call: TRBD1 (5 bases). Germline V CDR1 and CDR2: MNHEY, SVGEGT. This CDR3 region has 13 residues. Trimming stripped 2 bases from V and 4 bases from J, with 5 bases between.

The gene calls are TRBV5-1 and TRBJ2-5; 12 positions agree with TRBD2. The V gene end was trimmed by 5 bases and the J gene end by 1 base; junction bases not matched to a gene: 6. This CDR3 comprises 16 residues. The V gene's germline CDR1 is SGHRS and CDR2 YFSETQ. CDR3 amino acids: CASSPGLAGPQETQYF. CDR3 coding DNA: TGCGCCAGCAGTCCTGGACTAGCGGGGCCCCAAGAGACCCAGTACTTC.

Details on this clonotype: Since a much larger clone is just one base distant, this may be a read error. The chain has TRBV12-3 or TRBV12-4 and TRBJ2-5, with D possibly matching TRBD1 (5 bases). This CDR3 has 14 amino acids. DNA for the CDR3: TGTACCAGCAGTCCGCAGGGCAGGACAACAACCCAGTACTTC. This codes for CTSSPQGRTTTQYF.

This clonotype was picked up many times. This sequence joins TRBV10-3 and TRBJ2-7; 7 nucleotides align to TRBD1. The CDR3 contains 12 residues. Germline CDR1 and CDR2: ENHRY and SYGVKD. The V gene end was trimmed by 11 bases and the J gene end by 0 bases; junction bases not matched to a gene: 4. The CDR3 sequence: CAVGTDSYEQYF. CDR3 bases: TGTGCCGTAGGGACAGACTCCTACGAGCAGTACTTC.

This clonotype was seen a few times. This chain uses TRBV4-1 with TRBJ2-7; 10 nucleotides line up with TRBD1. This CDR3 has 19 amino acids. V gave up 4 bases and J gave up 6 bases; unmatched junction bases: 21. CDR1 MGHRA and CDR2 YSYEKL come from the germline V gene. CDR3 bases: TGCGCCAGCAGCCGCACCGGGACAGGGGAGTACGGAGTAATGGGCGAGCAGTACTTC. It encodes CASSRTGTGEYGVMGEQYF.

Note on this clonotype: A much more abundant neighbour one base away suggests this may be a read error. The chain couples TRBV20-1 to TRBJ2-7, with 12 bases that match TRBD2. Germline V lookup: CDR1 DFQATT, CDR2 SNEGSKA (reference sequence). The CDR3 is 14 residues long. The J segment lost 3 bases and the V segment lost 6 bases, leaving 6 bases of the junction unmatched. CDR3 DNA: TGCAGTGCCGGACTAGCGGGGAGTATCTACGAGCAGTACTTC. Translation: CSAGLAGSIYEQYF.

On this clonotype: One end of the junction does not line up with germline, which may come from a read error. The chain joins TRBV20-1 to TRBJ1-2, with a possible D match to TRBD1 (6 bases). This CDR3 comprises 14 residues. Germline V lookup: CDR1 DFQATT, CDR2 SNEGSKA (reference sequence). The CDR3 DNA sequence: TGCAGTGCTGCGATTCCCTGGGGGGCCCATGGCCACACCTTC. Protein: CSAAIPWGAHGHTF.

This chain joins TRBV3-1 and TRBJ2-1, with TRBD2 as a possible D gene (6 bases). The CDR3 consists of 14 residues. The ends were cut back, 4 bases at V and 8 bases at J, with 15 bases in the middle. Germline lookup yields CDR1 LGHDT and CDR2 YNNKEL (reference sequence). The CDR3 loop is CASSLLGGMDEQFF. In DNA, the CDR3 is TGTGCCAGCAGCCTCCTAGGAGGGATGGATGAGCAGTTCTTC.

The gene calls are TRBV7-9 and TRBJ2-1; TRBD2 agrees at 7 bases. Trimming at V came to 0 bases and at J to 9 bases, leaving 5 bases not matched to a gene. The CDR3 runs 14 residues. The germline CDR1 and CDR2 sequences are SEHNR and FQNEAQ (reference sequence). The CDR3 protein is CASSLAGRGSEQFF. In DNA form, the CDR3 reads TGTGCCAGCAGCTTAGCGGGGCGGGGGAGTGAGCAGTTCTTC.

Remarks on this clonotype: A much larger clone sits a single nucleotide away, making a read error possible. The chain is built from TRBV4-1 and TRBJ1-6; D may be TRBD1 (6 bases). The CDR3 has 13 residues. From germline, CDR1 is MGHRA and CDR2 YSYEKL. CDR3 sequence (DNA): TGCGCCAGCAGTGGACAGACGAATTCACCCCCCCACTTT. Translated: CASSGQTNSPPHF.

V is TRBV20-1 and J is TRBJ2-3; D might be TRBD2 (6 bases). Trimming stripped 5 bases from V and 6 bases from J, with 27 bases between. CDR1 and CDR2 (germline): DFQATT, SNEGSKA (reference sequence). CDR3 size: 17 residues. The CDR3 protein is CSAHGGNSKTQEDTQYF. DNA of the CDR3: TGCAGTGCTCATGGGGGGAACTCGAAGACTCAGGAGGATACGCAGTATTTT.

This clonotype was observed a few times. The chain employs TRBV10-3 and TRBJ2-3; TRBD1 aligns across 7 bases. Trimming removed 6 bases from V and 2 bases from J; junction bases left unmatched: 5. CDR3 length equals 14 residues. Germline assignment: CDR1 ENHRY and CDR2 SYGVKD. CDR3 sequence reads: CAISKTGNTDTQYF. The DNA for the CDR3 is TGTGCCATCAGCAAGACAGGGAACACAGATACGCAGTATTTT.

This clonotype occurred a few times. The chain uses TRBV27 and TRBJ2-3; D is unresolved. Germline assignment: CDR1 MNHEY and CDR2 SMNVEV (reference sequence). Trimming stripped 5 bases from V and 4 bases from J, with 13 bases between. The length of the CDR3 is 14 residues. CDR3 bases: TGTGCCAGCAGTCCGATTGGTGGGTCAGATACGCAGTATTTT. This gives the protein CASSPIGGSDTQYF.

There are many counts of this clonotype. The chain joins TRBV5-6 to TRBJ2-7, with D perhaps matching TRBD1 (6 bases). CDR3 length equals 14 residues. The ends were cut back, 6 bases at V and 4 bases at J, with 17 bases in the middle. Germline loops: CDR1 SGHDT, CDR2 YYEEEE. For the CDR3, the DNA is TGTGCCAGCACACACTCAGGGGCCCGATACGAGCAGTACTTC. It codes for CASTHSGARYEQYF. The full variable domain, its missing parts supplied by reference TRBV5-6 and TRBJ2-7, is DAGVTQSPTHLIKTRGQQVTLRCSPKSGHDTVSWYQQALGQGPQFIFQYYEEEERQRGNFPDRFSGHQFPNYSSELNVNALLLGDSALYLCASTHSGARYEQYFGPGTRLTVT.

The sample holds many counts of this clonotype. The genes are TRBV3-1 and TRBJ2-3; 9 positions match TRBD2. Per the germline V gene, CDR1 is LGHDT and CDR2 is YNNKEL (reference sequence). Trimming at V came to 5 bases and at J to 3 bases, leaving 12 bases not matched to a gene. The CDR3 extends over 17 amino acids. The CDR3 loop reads CASSSDVSGGKTDTQYF. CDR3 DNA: TGTGCCAGCAGCTCCGACGTTAGCGGGGGAAAGACAGATACGCAGTATTTT.

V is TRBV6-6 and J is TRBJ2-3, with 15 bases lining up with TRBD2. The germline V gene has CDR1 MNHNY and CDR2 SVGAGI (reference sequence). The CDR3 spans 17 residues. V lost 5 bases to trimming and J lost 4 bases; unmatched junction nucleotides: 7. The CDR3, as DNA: TGTGCCAGCAGTCCACGACGGACTAGCGGGGGGGCAGATACGCAGTATTTT. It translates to CASSPRRTSGGADTQYF.

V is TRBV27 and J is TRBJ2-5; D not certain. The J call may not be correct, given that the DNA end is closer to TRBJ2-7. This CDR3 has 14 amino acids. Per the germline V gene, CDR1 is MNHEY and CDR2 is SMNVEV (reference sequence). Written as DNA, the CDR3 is TGTGCCAGCAGTTCCTACCGAACCCCCTACGAGCAGTACTTC. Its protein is CASSSYRTPYEQYF.

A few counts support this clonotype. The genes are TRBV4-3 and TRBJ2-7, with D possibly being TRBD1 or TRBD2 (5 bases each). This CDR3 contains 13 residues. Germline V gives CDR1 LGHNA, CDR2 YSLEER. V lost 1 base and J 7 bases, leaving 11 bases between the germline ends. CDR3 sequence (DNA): TGCGCCAGCAGCCAAGGGGACCGCAATGAGCAGTACTTC. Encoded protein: CASSQGDRNEQYF.

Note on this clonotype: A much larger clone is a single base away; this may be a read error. CDR3 sequence: CASSVALTMTGCTF. As DNA, the CDR3 is TGTGCCAGCAGCGTGGCCCTTACTATGACAGGCTGCACCTTC. This chain joins TRBV4-2 and TRBJ1-2, with D perhaps matching TRBD1 (6 bases). The CDR3 covers 14 residues. Germline-derived CDR1 and CDR2 are LGHNA and YNFKEQ.

The CDR3 is CSAVTSGNRNEQFF. The CDR3 nucleotides read TGCAGTGCCGTTACTAGCGGGAATAGGAATGAGCAGTTCTTC. The chain has TRBV20-1 and TRBJ2-1, with 10 nucleotides matching TRBD2. V lost 6 bases, J lost 7 bases, and 9 bases stayed unmatched. CDR1 DFQATT and CDR2 SNEGSKA come from the germline V gene (reference sequence). The CDR3 has 14 residues.

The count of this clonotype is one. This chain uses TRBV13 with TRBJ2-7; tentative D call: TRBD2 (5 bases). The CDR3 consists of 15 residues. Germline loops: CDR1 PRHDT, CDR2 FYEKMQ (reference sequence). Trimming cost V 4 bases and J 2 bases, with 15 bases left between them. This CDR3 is CASSSRTERAYEQYF. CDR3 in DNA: TGTGCCAGCAGCTCCCGGACGGAGAGGGCCTACGAGCAGTACTTC.

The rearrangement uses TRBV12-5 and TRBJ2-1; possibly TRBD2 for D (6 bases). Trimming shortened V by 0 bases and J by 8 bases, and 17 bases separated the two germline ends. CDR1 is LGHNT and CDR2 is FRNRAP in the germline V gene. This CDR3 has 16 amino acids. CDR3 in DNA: TGTGCTAGTGGTTTGGTACCGGGACTCCCGGCCGATGAGCAGTTCTTC. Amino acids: CASGLVPGLPADEQFF.

The chain's CDR3 is CASSLEPPAILYNEQYF. The CDR3 coding sequence is TGTGCCAGCAGTTTGGAACCACCGGCTATCCTTTACAATGAGCAGTACTTC. The V call is TRBV27, the J call TRBJ2-5; D not resolved. Germline lookup yields CDR1 MNHEY and CDR2 SMNVEV (reference sequence). The CDR3 totals 17 residues. Trimming stripped 3 bases from V and 11 bases from J, with 28 bases between.

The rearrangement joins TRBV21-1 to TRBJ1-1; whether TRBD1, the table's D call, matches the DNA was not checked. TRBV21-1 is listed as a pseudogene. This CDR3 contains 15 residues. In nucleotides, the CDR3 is TGTGCCAGCAACAAGGGAAACAGGGTGAACACTGAAGCTTTCTTT. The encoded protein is CASNKGNRVNTEAFF.

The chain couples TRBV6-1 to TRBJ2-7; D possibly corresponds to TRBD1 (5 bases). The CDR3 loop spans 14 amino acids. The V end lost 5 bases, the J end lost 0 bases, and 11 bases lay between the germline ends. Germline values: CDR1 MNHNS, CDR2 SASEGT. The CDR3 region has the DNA TGTGCCAGCAGTTTTACCAGGGACTCCTACGAGCAGTACTTC. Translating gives CASSFTRDSYEQYF.